This TCR beta chain was recorded in a study of T cell responses to AZD1222 COVID-19 vaccine. Some clones are missing from TCRdb's copy, which holds only in-frame ones; the method was immunoSEQ multiplex PCR. The profile shows 150,000 to 200,000 clones, around nine tenths of them singletons. The receptor's source is an adult in good health. The material was peripheral blood, obtained on day 0 of AZD1222 vaccination.

CDR3 amino acids: CASSFETRVTDTQYF. In nucleotides, the CDR3 is TGTGCCAGCAGTTTCGAGACTAGGGTTACAGATACGCAGTATTTT. The chain joins TRBV28 to TRBJ2-3; TRBD2 is a possible D gene (6 bases). There are 15 residues in the CDR3. The V gene lost 3 bases and the J gene lost 3 bases, with 13 bases spanning the gap. CDR1 MDHEN and CDR2 SYDVKM come from the germline V gene.